Each of the 20 T cell receptor beta chains below was sequenced from the same sample in a study of beta chain features in type 1 diabetes. Overall study results and limits: Significant though moderate, a shortening of TCRB CDR3s appeared in all four CD4+ subsets of Type 1 diabetes patients.

Their specific antigens are unknown. What was sequenced were expressed TCRB transcripts, since all of the isolated RNA had been reverse transcribed. Assay used: immunoSEQ multiplex PCR; TCRdb lists only in-frame clones, some missing. The sample includes hundreds of thousands of clones, around 15% of them seen just once. Sequenced sample: naive CD4+ T cells from blood. These receptors were collected from a man younger than 35 with type 1 diabetes.

The chain is built from TRBV27 and TRBJ2-5, with TRBD2 matching over 11 bases. Germline loops: CDR1 MNHEY, CDR2 SMNVEV (reference sequence). The junction had 4 bases not matched to a gene; V was cut back by 5 bases and J by 5 bases. This CDR3 is built from 14 residues. Here the CDR3 reads CASSHRLAGETQYF. The DNA of the CDR3 is TGTGCCAGCAGTCATAGACTAGCGGGGGAGACCCAGTACTTC.

This clone occurred a few times. This chain joins TRBV6-5 and TRBJ2-3; 10 nucleotides align to TRBD1. Germline lookup yields CDR1 MNHEY and CDR2 SVGAGI. The ends lost 7 bases at V and 4 bases at J; junction bases unmatched: 2. The CDR3 is made up of 13 amino acids. The DNA of the CDR3 is TGTGCCAGCAAGGACAGGGGGTCAGATACGCAGTATTTT. This gives the protein CASKDRGSDTQYF.

This clone was counted a few times. The V gene is TRBV4-1, the J gene TRBJ1-2; a weak D match, TRBD1 (5 bases). The germline CDR1 and CDR2 sequences are MGHRA and YSYEKL. The V end was cut by 6 bases, the J end by 2 bases, with 16 bases between. The CDR3 length is 15 residues. The CDR3 spells CASSLGRGTNYGYTF. DNA of the CDR3: TGCGCCAGCAGTCTTGGGCGGGGGACCAACTATGGCTACACCTTC.

The J gene is TRBJ1-3, the V gene TRBV6-5; D gene unclear. The CDR3 is 14 amino acids. Trimming removed 2 bases at V and 1 base at J, with 6 bases between. CDR1 is MNHEY and CDR2 is SVGAGI in the germline V gene. Here the CDR3 reads CASSYGSSGNTIYF. Here the CDR3 DNA reads TGTGCCAGCAGTTACGGCTCATCTGGAAACACCATATATTTT.

This chain links TRBV7-2 with TRBJ1-1; 9 nucleotides agree with TRBD1. The CDR3 loop spans 15 amino acids. Losses at the gene ends were 5 bases for V and 4 bases for J; bases not matched to a gene: 8. Germline V gene lookup returns CDR1 SGHTA and CDR2 FQGNSA. The CDR3 region is CASSVDRGASTEAFF. Here the CDR3 DNA reads TGTGCCAGCAGCGTGGACAGGGGAGCGAGCACTGAAGCTTTCTTT.

This chain joins TRBV6-5 and TRBJ1-2; D is uncertain. The V gene lost 7 bases and the J gene lost 0 bases, with 9 bases spanning the gap. The CDR3 loop spans 13 amino acids. Germline V gene lookup returns CDR1 MNHEY and CDR2 SVGAGI. CDR3 in amino acids: CASTRDANYGYTF. The CDR3 nucleotides read TGTGCCAGCACCCGGGATGCTAACTATGGCTACACCTTC.

CDR3: CAYLAGSSYEQYF. The CDR3 DNA follows: TGTGCCTACTTAGCGGGAAGCTCCTACGAGCAGTACTTC. The chain is built from TRBV30 and TRBJ2-7, with 8 bases fitting TRBD2. The CDR3 spans 13 residues. Germline assignment: CDR1 GTSNPN and CDR2 SVGIG (reference sequence). The ends lost 7 bases at V and 0 bases at J; junction bases unmatched: 5.

The chain carries TRBV5-1 and TRBJ2-5; unclear D gene. With 0 bases removed from V and 5 bases from J, the gap between germline ends came to 8 bases. The CDR3 totals 13 residues. Germline V CDR1 and CDR2: SGHRS, YFSETQ. The chain's CDR3 is CASSLAEYETQYF. CDR3 DNA: TGCGCCAGCAGCTTGGCCGAGTATGAGACCCAGTACTTC.

This clone was seen more than once but under ten times. This chain connects TRBV30 to TRBJ1-1; a weak D match, TRBD1 (5 bases). CDR1 is GTSNPN, CDR2 SVGIG, per germline (reference sequence). V was clipped by 0 bases and J by 4 bases, with 12 bases between them. The CDR3 has 14 amino acids. CDR3 loop: CAWSVSRASTEAFF. The CDR3 bases are TGTGCCTGGAGTGTTTCCAGGGCCAGCACTGAAGCTTTCTTT. The full variable domain, with the rest looked up from reference TRBV30 and TRBJ1-1, is SQTIHQWPATLVQPVGSPLSLECTVEGTSNPNLYWYRQAAGRGLQLLFYSVGIGQISSEVPQNLSASRPQDRQFILSSKKLLLSDSGFYLCAWSVSRASTEAFFGQGTRLTVV.

This clone was seen more than once but under ten times. This chain joins TRBV29-1 and TRBJ2-1; no clear D gene. V lost 4 bases to trimming and J lost 4 bases, with 14 bases between them. Looked up from germline, CDR1 is SQVTM and CDR2 is ANQGSEA. This CDR3 is built from 14 residues. CDR3 DNA sequence: TGCAGCGTTGCAACACAGTCCCCATACAATGAGCAGTTCTTC. It yields the protein CSVATQSPYNEQFF.

The table lists this clone with a few counts. This chain links TRBV5-1 with TRBJ2-5; either TRBD1 or TRBD2 may supply D (6 bases each). This CDR3 contains 14 residues. Germline V gene sequence: CDR1 SGHRS, CDR2 YFSETQ. Trimming left V 4 bases short and J 5 bases short, with 15 bases between. CDR3 in amino acids: CASSHREAGETQYF. The DNA for the CDR3 is TGCGCCAGCAGCCACAGGGAGGCCGGGGAGACCCAGTACTTC. The entire variable domain, with the rest obtained from reference TRBV5-1 and TRBJ2-5, is as follows: KAGVTQTPRYLIKTRGQQVTLSCSPISGHRSVSWYQQTPGQGLQFLFEYFSETQRNKGNFPGRFSGRQFSNSRSEMNVSTLELGDSALYLCASSHREAGETQYFGPGTRLLVL.

This clone was counted only a few times. The rearrangement joins TRBV4-2 to TRBJ2-4; a weak D match, TRBD2 (5 bases). V was clipped by 0 bases and J by 5 bases, with 11 bases between them. The CDR3 is made up of 15 amino acids. The germline V gene encodes CDR1 LGHNA and CDR2 YNFKEQ. As DNA, the CDR3 is TGTGCCAGCAGCCAAGATGGAGGCGGTCAAAACATTCAGTACTTC. It codes for CASSQDGGGQNIQYF.

The V and J genes are TRBV7-9 and TRBJ1-6; perhaps TRBD1 as D (5 bases). CDR1 is SEHNR, CDR2 FQNEAQ, per germline (reference sequence). The V and J ends lost 5 bases and 5 bases respectively, with 22 bases between them. The CDR3 totals 18 residues. CDR3 in DNA: TGTGCCAGCAGCCCTACCAAGGAACGGTTCAGGGATAATTCACCCCTCCACTTT. This codes for CASSPTKERFRDNSPLHF.

The rearrangement joins TRBV7-2 to TRBJ1-2; the D is unclear. CDR3 length: 13 amino acids. V was cut by 2 bases and J by 4 bases, with 8 bases left in between. Germline V gene lookup returns CDR1 SGHTA and CDR2 FQGNSA. The CDR3 region has the DNA TGTGCCAGCAGCTTAACCGTACCCTATGGCTACACCTTC. Amino acids: CASSLTVPYGYTF. The variable domain in full, with the rest retrieved from reference TRBV7-2 and TRBJ1-2, is GAGVSQSPSNKVTEKGKDVELRCDPISGHTALYWYRQSLGQGLEFLIYFQGNSAPDKSGLPSDRFSAERTGGSVSTLTIQRTQQEDSAVYLCASSLTVPYGYTFGSGTRLTVV.

In this sample, this clone turned up a few times. The chain links TRBV30 to TRBJ1-5; a possible D gene is TRBD1 (6 bases). The CDR3 runs to 14 residues. Germline-derived CDR1 and CDR2 are GTSNPN and SVGIG (reference sequence). V lost 2 bases, J lost 7 bases, and 15 bases lay in between. The DNA for the CDR3 is TGTGCCTGGAGTCCCCCTACAGGGATGCAGCCCCAGCATTTT. Translating gives CAWSPPTGMQPQHF.

Only one count was recorded for this clone. This chain links TRBV30 with TRBJ2-7; 7 nucleotides match TRBD1. This CDR3 comprises 15 residues. V lost 7 bases to trimming and J lost 0 bases; unmatched junction nucleotides: 12. Germline V lookup: CDR1 GTSNPN, CDR2 SVGIG (reference sequence). The DNA for the CDR3 is TGTGCCTTCCTAATCCGGGACAGCTACTCCTACGAGCAGTACTTC. Protein: CAFLIRDSYSYEQYF.

This clone was detected a few times. The CDR3 sequence: CASNGARGAVNEKLFF. DNA of the CDR3: TGTGCCAGCAACGGAGCGAGGGGGGCAGTTAATGAAAAACTGTTTTTT. The genes are TRBV7-9 and TRBJ1-4; TRBD1 is a possible D gene (6 bases). Germline CDR1 is SEHNR and CDR2 is FQNEAQ (reference sequence). V dropped 7 bases and J dropped 4 bases, with 19 bases sitting between them. The CDR3 covers 16 residues.

The rearrangement joins TRBV6-4 to TRBJ2-5; D ambiguous. CDR3 length equals 15 residues. The germline V gene encodes CDR1 MRHNA and CDR2 SNTAGT. V lost 3 bases and J 1 base, leaving 12 bases between the germline ends. The CDR3 region has the DNA TGTGCCAGCAGTGAAGAAATAGGAAGCCAAGAGACCCAGTACTTC. This encodes CASSEEIGSQETQYF.

This clone was counted between two and nine times. The gene calls are TRBV7-2 and TRBJ2-2; 7 positions match TRBD1. CDR3 length: 14 residues. The V segment lost 6 bases and the J segment 6 bases; nucleotides outside the gene matches: 7. Germline V CDR1 and CDR2: SGHTA, FQGNSA. The CDR3 reads CASSAQGYAGELFF. The DNA for the CDR3 is TGTGCCAGCAGTGCACAGGGGTACGCCGGGGAGCTGTTTTTT.

This clone has only a few counts. The J gene is TRBJ2-5, the V gene TRBV29-1; TRBD1 aligns across 9 bases. The DNA end is a closer match to TRBJ2-7, so the J assignment may be wrong. The CDR3 consists of 13 residues. Germline-derived CDR1 and CDR2 are SQVTM and ANQGSEA. The CDR3 nucleotides read TGCAGCGTTGCTTGGACAGGGGTGTACGAGCAGTACTTC. This sequence encodes CSVAWTGVYEQYF.